This note documents a single T cell receptor (beta chain) sequence. Its antigen remains undetermined. No base qualities exist here, and no much larger clone lies one base off it. Other DNA sequences within the sample encode an identical CDR3. These data are taken from a study of shared clonotypes between healthy human individuals (TCRdb year 2020). Regarding the complete study: Three men and a couple of women, aged 18 to 49 years, made up the cohort. For each donor, three plates each were used for CD4 naive and CD4 memory, two plates were used for CD8 naive, and one plate was used for CD8 memory. To estimate repertoire size and how much clonotypes are shared between individuals, the study performed deep sequencing of blood TCR repertoires from roughly five healthy adults. Different laboratories and diverse techniques were used to prepare libraries and sequence TCR repertoires, to increase sequencing depth and limit assay-specific biases. Leukapheresis yielded between about 0.85 and 9 billion PBMCs per donor.

Using the deep immunoSEQ assay, multiplex PCR amplified TCR CDR3 regions from genomic DNA. Genomic DNA extracted from each cell subset was distributed evenly over all wells of several immunoSEQ 96-well plates, and each plate served as one replicate. For sorted subsets, approximately 190 ng genomic DNA, equal to 30,000 to 35,000 T cell genomes, was loaded into each replicate PCR. The purified libraries were quantified using a Qubit 3.0 fluorometer, sized with a Bioanalyzer 2100, and then quantified again using the KAPA Library Quantification kit. Every immunoSEQ 96-well plate was sequenced on a dedicated single-read 150-cycle Illumina NextSeq 550 flow cell. Processing in the source paper ran as follows. Because only junctional sequences without quality scores were contained in the immunoSEQ output, filtering matching that applied to full-length reads could not be performed. Sequences were annotated with PyIR, a Python wrapper for IgBLAST v1.9, using IMGT germline references to assign V/J genes and CDR3. Any read was removed if the V/J assignment was weak (E-value above 1e-6), the CDR3 was missing, or the read contained stop codons, out-of-frame junctions, or ambiguous translated residues. V3J clonotypes were defined as sequences sharing an identical inferred V gene, J gene, and CDR3 amino acid sequence. To compute the percentage overlap between repertoires, the number of shared unique clonotypes was divided by the size of the smaller repertoire. Three approaches were used to assess repertoire richness: RTK rarefaction, the Chao1 estimator, and Recon v2.1 estimates of unobserved clonotypes. OLGA was used to compute generation probabilities for all TCRbeta clonotypes that the gDNA method yielded from four donors. Here the immuneACCESS table is served through TCRdb, limited to in-frame sequences with V and J called. Missing clones are a known gap in these copies; in checked studies unresolved V genes cover under half, and the rest lacks a known reason. That table gives V, J and clone size, and the DNA gave D and trimming. The sample includes about 1.5 million clones, with around 98% observed a single time. The ten most abundant clones make up roughly 0.45% of the sample.

What the research found in general, with its limitations: Because the study included only a small number of donors, the genetic and exposure-history diversity represented was limited. Compared with non-shared clonotypes, the clonotypes found in all four sorted-subset donors had higher generation probabilities. Pairwise subsampling led to the expectation that sequencing depth would affect the degree of clonotype sharing among donors. Naive subsets generally had larger estimated clonotype richness than memory subsets. Across a few donors, roughly 5% of naive CD4, approximately 4% of naive CD8, 2.3% of memory CD4, and approximately 0.4% of memory CD8 clonotypes were shared. Only blood was sampled, and tissue TCR repertoires likely differ from those in blood. Rarefaction of sorted-subset datasets indicated incomplete sequencing despite the large sequencing depth.

Donors were healthy HIV-negative adults with no recently reported acute infections or vaccinations. All donors were Caucasian adults living in Nashville, Tennessee, USA. CD4+ T cells were enriched by magnetic negative selection, after which naive cells were positively selected on CD45RA and the negative fraction was taken as the memory subset. Blood was obtained by leukapheresis, after which PBMCs were separated by Ficoll-Histopaque density gradient centrifugation and cryopreserved in liquid nitrogen vapor phase. Analytical flow cytometry was used to check the purity and quantity of every magnetically sorted T cell population. Genomic DNA was isolated from every sorted fraction and measured by UV absorbance on a Nanodrop 2000c. This sequence was found in a man aged 30-40 years in good health. Sequencing was performed on naive CD4+ T cells sorted from blood. The cell subset or site label of this sample denotes: CD45RA+ positively selected.

The CDR3 in this case is CASSYGQNTEAFF. DNA sequence: TGTGCCAGCAGTTACGGTCAGAACACTGAAGCTTTCTTT. The rearranged segments are TRBV6-5 and TRBJ1-1, with the D gene uncertain. CDR1 and CDR2 were assigned from the germline V gene as MNHEY and SVGAGI. V lost 2 bases and J lost 1 base; the stretch between them is 5 bases long. From cysteine to phenylalanine, the CDR3 is 13 amino acids long. Only the CDR3 part of the read is kept: 39 bases, read in frame from the first base.